Below are 9 T cell receptor beta chains sequenced from a single sample in a study of blood T cell repertoires in COVID-19. The method was immunoSEQ multiplex PCR; TCRdb's version includes in-frame clones alone and lacks a portion of them. In the table there are hundreds of thousands of clones, more than 90% of which are singletons. Sequencing was performed on PBMCs or T cells enriched from blood (not recorded which). The receptor source for this set is a man between 60 and 70 years old who had recovered from COVID-19.

J is TRBJ2-7 and V is TRBV5-4; 15 bases fit TRBD2. This CDR3 contains 14 residues. Germline CDR1 and CDR2: SGHNT and YYREEE (reference sequence). The trim removed 4 bases at V and 6 bases at J, leaving 2 bases unmatched. The CDR3 sequence is CASSQGLAGGEQYF. The CDR3 bases are TGTGCCAGCAGCCAGGGACTAGCGGGAGGCGAGCAGTACTTC.

This sequence joins TRBV6-5 and TRBJ1-3; 9 bases map to TRBD1. The germline V gene encodes CDR1 MNHEY and CDR2 SVGAGI. This CDR3 spans 15 amino acids. V lost 7 bases and J lost 4; bases outside the gene matches: 8. The chain's CDR3 is CASNPGTGQGNTIYF. The CDR3 DNA reads as TGTGCCAGCAACCCCGGGACAGGGCAAGGAAACACCATATATTTT.

The gene calls are TRBV7-9 and TRBJ1-1; D perhaps matches TRBD1 (5 bases). This CDR3 has 12 amino acids. Between the trimmed V and J ends, which lost 7 bases and 3 bases, there was a span of 9 bases. CDR1 is SEHNR and CDR2 is FQNEAQ in the germline V gene (reference sequence). CDR3 DNA: TGTGCCAGCAATGGGGGGGACACTGAAGCTTTCTTT. Amino acid sequence: CASNGGDTEAFF.

This clone was counted once. The chain couples TRBV30 to TRBJ2-7; 10 bases are shared with TRBD2. J was trimmed by 7 bases and V by 4 bases; bases with no gene match: 10. The V gene's germline CDR1 is GTSNPN and CDR2 SVGIG (reference sequence). CDR3 size: 14 residues. CDR3 coding DNA: TGTGCCTGGAAACCAGCGGGAGGGCCGGGGGAGCAGTACTTC. It codes for CAWKPAGGPGEQYF.

V and J are TRBV11-3 and TRBJ2-3; D is ambiguous. Germline values: CDR1 SGHNT, CDR2 YENEEA. Trimming removed 4 bases at V and 4 bases at J, with 12 bases between. This CDR3 is 14 amino acids long. The CDR3 DNA reads as TGTGCCAGCAGCTCTAGTGGTAGCCCAGATACGCAGTATTTT. Its translation is CASSSSGSPDTQYF.

The gene calls are TRBV30 and TRBJ2-7, with a possible D match to TRBD1 (5 bases). CDR1 GTSNPN and CDR2 SVGIG come from the germline V gene (reference sequence). Trimming took 3 bases from V and 3 from J, leaving 12 bases between them. The CDR3 spans 13 residues. CDR3 coding DNA: TGTGCCTGGAGCTATGGGGCCTACTACGAGCAGTACTTC. It codes for CAWSYGAYYEQYF.

V is TRBV6-5 and J is TRBJ1-4; D is undetermined. This CDR3 has 13 amino acids. V lost 4 bases, J lost 10 bases, and 13 bases lay in between. Germline assignment: CDR1 MNHEY and CDR2 SVGAGI. The CDR3 sequence is CASSLGLEGKLFF. CDR3 sequence (DNA): TGTGCCAGCAGTTTAGGCCTGGAGGGAAAACTGTTTTTT.

The chain recombines TRBV7-2 with TRBJ1-1; D is uncertain. The germline V and J ends were trimmed by 5 bases and 4 bases, with 14 bases remaining between them. The CDR3 is made up of 14 amino acids. Looked up from germline, CDR1 is SGHTA and CDR2 is FQGNSA. Here the CDR3 reads CASSPRSRVTEAFF. CDR3 DNA sequence: TGTGCCAGCAGCCCCCGTAGTCGTGTCACTGAAGCTTTCTTT.

This chain links TRBV5-1 with TRBJ1-1; D call uncertain. This CDR3 has 13 amino acids. Trimming left V 4 bases short and J 3 bases short, with 10 bases between. CDR1 is SGHRS, CDR2 YFSETQ, per germline. This CDR3 is CASSAAQYTEAFF. In DNA, the CDR3 is TGCGCCAGCAGCGCCGCACAGTACACTGAAGCTTTCTTT. Drawing the rest from reference TRBV5-1 and TRBJ1-1, the complete variable domain is KAGVTQTPRYLIKTRGQQVTLSCSPISGHRSVSWYQQTPGQGLQFLFEYFSETQRNKGNFPGRFSGRQFSNSRSEMNVSTLELGDSALYLCASSAAQYTEAFFGQGTRLTVV.